This is a list of T cell receptor beta chains from one sample in a study of T cell responses to AZD1222 COVID-19 vaccine. Generated by immunoSEQ multiplex PCR, the TCRdb table keeps only in-frame clones and is missing some. The sample consists of more than 95,000 clones, roughly 84% of them appearing once. Specimen: peripheral blood, collected on day 0 of AZD1222 vaccination. All receptors derive from an adult in good health. CDR3s include the opening cysteine and the closing phenylalanine or tryptophan. A D gene is named only where the DNA matches it firmly. Not every row has a clone size; where given, it reads once, few, many or a size class.

CDR3 length | clone size | J gene | D gene | V gene | CDR3 protein | CDR3 DNA
15 | - | TRBJ1-5 | TRBD1 | TRBV30 | CAWRIPGQGYQPQHF | TGTGCCTGGAGGATCCCGGGACAGGGATATCAGCCCCAGCATTTT
10 | - | TRBJ2-7 | - | TRBV5-1 | CASRGGEQYF | TGCGCCAGCAGGGGGGGCGAGCAGTACTTC
16 | - | TRBJ2-3 | TRBD1 | TRBV28 | CASSFWQGASTDTQYF | TGTGCCAGCAGTTTCTGGCAGGGGGCTAGCACAGATACGCAGTATTTT
15 | - | TRBJ2-7 | - | TRBV11-2 | CASILGGGQLYEQYF | TGTGCCAGCATCCTAGGGGGGGGGCAGCTCTACGAGCAGTACTTC
13 | - | TRBJ1-3 | - | TRBV28 | CASSSGAGNTIYF | TGTGCCAGCAGTTCGGGGGCTGGAAACACCATATATTTT
16 | - | TRBJ2-7 | TRBD2 | TRBV18 | CASSTRTSGTNYEQYF | TGTGCCAGCTCTACTCGGACTAGCGGGACGAACTACGAGCAGTACTTC
16 | - | TRBJ2-2 | TRBD2 | TRBV3-1/TRBV3-2 | CASSQEAGVGTGELFF | TGTGCCAGCAGCCAAGAGGCGGGAGTTGGCACCGGGGAGCTGTTTTTT
13 | - | TRBJ2-1 | - | TRBV7-9 | CASSASSYNEQFF | TGTGCCAGCAGCGCCAGCTCCTACAATGAGCAGTTCTTC
15 | - | TRBJ2-3 | TRBD2 | TRBV6-5 | CASSTGGGGQDTQYF | TGTGCCAGCAGTACGGGGGGGGGCGGTCAAGATACGCAGTATTTT
12 | - | TRBJ2-1 | - | TRBV6-6 | CASSQQWDEQFF | TGTGCCAGCAGTCAGCAGTGGGATGAGCAGTTCTTC
14 | - | TRBJ2-7 | - | TRBV19 | CASSMGLRFYEQYF | TGTGCCAGTAGTATGGGACTGAGATTCTACGAGCAGTACTTC
15 | - | TRBJ1-5 | - | TRBV6-1 | CASSEVGRSNQPQHF | TGTGCCAGCAGTGAAGTGGGAAGGAGCAATCAGCCCCAGCATTTT
15 | - | TRBJ1-4 | - | TRBV9 | CASSGTAVPGEKLFF | TGTGCCAGCAGCGGGACGGCCGTCCCTGGAGAAAAACTGTTTTTT
15 | - | TRBJ1-6 | - | TRBV27 | CASSFRFSYNSPLHF | TGTGCCAGCAGTTTTAGGTTCTCCTATAATTCACCCCTCCACTTT
15 | few | TRBJ1-2 | - | TRBV19 | CASSIGDDLGYGYTF | TGTGCCAGTAGTATTGGGGACGACCTAGGCTATGGCTACACCTTC
13 | once | TRBJ1-2 | - | TRBV12-3/TRBV12-4 | CASSLTRGYGYTF | TGTGCCAGCAGTTTAACCAGGGGTTACGGCTACACCTTC
15 | - | TRBJ1-5 | - | TRBV5-1 | CASSLVPDSNQPQHF | TGCGCCAGCAGCTTGGTTCCGGATAGCAATCAGCCCCAGCATTTT
17 | - | TRBJ1-3 | - | TRBV7-2 | CASSLSPTGFIGNTIYF | TGTGCCAGCAGCCTGTCACCCACAGGGTTCATTGGAAACACCATATATTTT
15 | - | TRBJ2-4 | - | TRBV4-2 | CASSQGRGDKNIQYF | TGTGCCAGCAGCCAAGGACGGGGAGACAAAAACATTCAGTACTTC
15 | - | TRBJ2-1 | - | TRBV10-3 | CAIRPPLSSYNEQFF | TGTGCCATCAGACCTCCCCTGAGCTCCTACAATGAGCAGTTCTTC
16 | - | TRBJ2-6 | - | TRBV7-2 | CASSLAPGPGANVLTF | TGTGCCAGCAGCTTAGCTCCAGGTCCTGGGGCCAACGTCCTGACTTTC
16 | - | TRBJ1-2 | TRBD1 | TRBV6-5 | CASSYWRQGAADGYTF | TGTGCCAGCAGTTACTGGAGACAGGGGGCGGCCGATGGCTACACCTTC
15 | - | TRBJ2-2 | TRBD1 | TRBV7-8 | CASSLRQGPTGELFF | TGTGCCAGCAGCCTGCGACAGGGTCCCACCGGGGAGCTGTTTTTT
14 | - | TRBJ1-5 | - | TRBV19 | CASSITGLGQPQHF | TGTGCCAGTAGTATAACAGGGTTGGGTCAGCCCCAGCATTTT
12 | - | TRBJ2-1 | TRBD1 | TRBV2 | CASRQGANEQFF | TGTGCCAGCAGACAGGGGGCTAATGAGCAGTTCTTC
14 | - | TRBJ2-7 | - | TRBV5-4 | CASSWGVVPYEQYF | TGTGCCAGCAGCTGGGGGGTAGTACCCTACGAGCAGTACTTC
14 | - | TRBJ1-1 | TRBD1 | TRBV7-2 | CASSAGTANTEAFF | TGTGCCAGCAGCGCCGGGACAGCGAACACTGAAGCTTTCTTT
16 | few | TRBJ1-3 | - | TRBV7-9 | CASSLQGRSSGNTIYF | TGTGCCAGCAGCCTCCAAGGCCGAAGCTCTGGAAACACCATATATTTT
13 | - | TRBJ1-1 | - | TRBV9 | CASSAAGVTEAFF | TGTGCCAGCAGCGCAGCAGGGGTGACTGAAGCTTTCTTT
15 | - | TRBJ2-7 | TRBD2 | TRBV30 | CAWSLGSGGTYEQYF | TGTGCCTGGAGTCTCGGTAGCGGGGGGACCTACGAGCAGTACTTC
15 | few | TRBJ2-1 | - | TRBV9 | CASSNTADPYNEQFF | TGTGCCAGCAGCAACACAGCGGACCCGTACAATGAGCAGTTCTTC
14 | - | TRBJ1-5 | - | TRBV28 | CASSSGNSNQPQHF | TGTGCCAGCAGTTCAGGGAACAGCAATCAGCCCCAGCATTTT
12 | few | TRBJ2-7 | - | TRBV28 | CASRESGYEQYF | TGTGCCAGCAGGGAGTCCGGATACGAGCAGTACTTC
16 | - | TRBJ2-2 | - | TRBV5-5 | CASGHQGGFGSGELFF | TGTGCCAGCGGACACCAGGGGGGCTTCGGATCCGGGGAGCTGTTTTTT
13 | once | TRBJ2-3 | - | TRBV6-5 | CASSYQSTDTQYF | TGTGCCAGCAGTTACCAAAGCACAGATACGCAGTATTTT
16 | - | TRBJ2-2 | TRBD1 | TRBV6-5 | CASSYSGTGGTGELFF | TGTGCCAGCAGTTACTCAGGGACAGGGGGCACCGGGGAGCTGTTTTTT
17 | - | TRBJ2-1 | TRBD2 | TRBV28 | CASSSNTGTSGGNEQFF | TGTGCCAGCAGTTCAAATACCGGGACTAGCGGGGGCAATGAGCAGTTCTTC
13 | - | TRBJ2-7 | - | TRBV27 | CASTLGGSHEQYF | TGTGCCAGCACCCTTGGGGGGTCCCACGAGCAGTACTTC
15 | - | TRBJ2-1 | TRBD1 | TRBV6-4 | CASSSRQGARNEQFF | TGTGCCAGCAGTAGTAGACAGGGGGCAAGAAATGAGCAGTTCTTC
15 | - | TRBJ2-2 | - | TRBV11-2 | CASSFWGTNTGELFF | TGTGCCAGCAGCTTTTGGGGAACGAACACCGGGGAGCTGTTTTTT
14 | - | TRBJ1-1 | - | TRBV9 | CASSVTGRNTEAFF | TGTGCCAGCAGCGTAACAGGGAGGAACACTGAAGCTTTCTTT
18 | - | TRBJ1-6 | TRBD1 | TRBV19 | CATSGDRGRSSYNSPLHF | TGTGCCACCAGCGGTGACAGGGGGAGAAGCTCCTATAATTCACCCCTCCACTTT
15 | - | TRBJ2-1 | TRBD2 | TRBV27 | CASSPLGGTYNEQFF | TGTGCCAGCAGTCCCTTGGGAGGGACCTACAATGAGCAGTTCTTC
18 | once | TRBJ2-2 | TRBD2 | TRBV27 | CASSLPGTSGPRTGELFF | TGTGCCAGCAGTTTGCCCGGGACTAGCGGGCCAAGAACCGGGGAGCTGTTTTTT
15 | - | TRBJ2-7 | - | TRBV7-9 | CASSHLRDGAYEQYF | TGTGCCAGCAGCCACCTCCGGGACGGAGCCTACGAGCAGTACTTC
16 | - | TRBJ1-1 | TRBD1 | TRBV18 | CASSPTGDRVGTEAFF | TGTGCCAGCTCACCGACAGGGGATCGAGTAGGCACTGAAGCTTTCTTT
15 | - | TRBJ2-2 | - | TRBV21-1 | CASTIGARLTGELFF | TGTGCCAGCACCATCGGGGCCCGACTCACCGGGGAGCTGTTTTTT
12 | - | TRBJ1-1 | - | TRBV6-5 | CASRGAQTEAFF | TGTGCCAGCAGGGGGGCTCAAACTGAAGCTTTCTTT
11 | - | TRBJ1-6 | - | TRBV27 | CASGRTGPLHF | TGTGCCAGCGGCCGGACGGGACCCCTCCACTTT
18 | - | TRBJ2-1 | TRBD2 | TRBV19 | CASRPPGLAGANFHEQFF | TGTGCCAGTAGGCCTCCGGGACTAGCGGGAGCCAATTTTCATGAGCAGTTCTTC
14 | - | TRBJ1-5 | - | TRBV19 | CASSIHPTGQPQHF | TGTGCCAGTAGTATACACCCAACAGGTCAGCCCCAGCATTTT
13 | - | TRBJ1-3 | - | TRBV9 | CASSVGRGNTIYF | TGTGCCAGCAGCGTAGGTCGGGGAAACACCATATATTTT
13 | - | TRBJ2-7 | - | TRBV28 | CASSPGGRYEQYF | TGTGCCAGCAGTCCCGGGGGGCGATACGAGCAGTACTTC
13 | - | TRBJ2-3 | - | TRBV7-2 | CASSSPATDTQYF | TGTGCCAGCAGCTCCCCTGCCACAGATACGCAGTATTTT
12 | once | TRBJ2-1 | - | TRBV2 | CASSRDHNEQFF | TGTGCCAGCAGTCGGGACCACAATGAGCAGTTCTTC
14 | - | TRBJ1-4 | - | TRBV7-9 | CASSPDPEGEKLFF | TGTGCCAGCAGCCCTGACCCCGAGGGTGAAAAACTGTTTTTT
13 | once | TRBJ1-1 | TRBD1 | TRBV27 | CASRPGTGVLAFF | TGTGCCAGCAGGCCTGGGACAGGAGTATTAGCTTTCTTT
17 | - | TRBJ1-1 | TRBD1 | TRBV7-9 | CASSVGTEGLLNTEAFF | TGTGCCAGCAGCGTCGGGACAGAAGGACTCCTGAACACTGAAGCTTTCTTT
11 | - | TRBJ2-1 | - | TRBV6-5 | CASSYGGEQFF | TGTGCCAGCAGTTACGGCGGGGAGCAGTTCTTC